Presented here are 24 T cell receptor beta chains from one specimen sequenced in a study of shared clonotypes between healthy human individuals (dated by TCRdb to the early 2020s). CD8 naive samples were CD45RO-negative cells positively selected for CCR7, giving a CD45RA+CCR7+ population that excluded TemRA cells. The protocol used for the library was the immunoSEQ multiplex PCR assay. Imported from immuneACCESS, the table was reduced by TCRdb to in-frame sequences with V and J called. These copies leave out some clones; in studies compared against another copy, an unresolved V gene accounts for under half, and the cause of the remainder is not known. The sample table records roughly 1,800,000 clones; roughly 95% of these occur just once. Of the sample, 0.95% to 1.5% is held by the ten largest clones. Input material: naive CD8+ T cells sorted from blood. The intended sense of this specimen's cell subset or site label: CD45RA+CCR7+. Receptors originate from a man aged 18 to 35 in good health.

The chain links TRBV12-2 to TRBJ2-7. TRBV12-2 is reported as a pseudogene. The CDR3 sequence is 13 residues long. In DNA form, the CDR3 reads TGTGCAAGTCGCTTAGAGGTGGACTACGAGCAGTACTTC. Its protein product is CASRLEVDYEQYF.

The chain couples TRBV7-9 to TRBJ2-7, with a tentative D call TRBD1 (6 bases). The V and J ends lost 4 bases and 3 bases respectively, with 22 bases between them. The CDR3 totals 17 residues. Germline loops: CDR1 SEHNR, CDR2 FQNEAQ (reference sequence). DNA for the CDR3: TGTGCCAGCAGCTCGACAGGAGACCCCCTTCCGGACTACGAGCAGTACTTC. Translated: CASSSTGDPLPDYEQYF.

The CDR3 is CASSLEALAYNEQFF. Here the CDR3 DNA reads TGTGCCAGCAGCTTAGAGGCCCTAGCTTATAATGAGCAGTTCTTC. V gene TRBV7-9 combines with J gene TRBJ2-1; maybe TRBD2 (5 bases). This CDR3 is 15 amino acids long. Germline V CDR1 and CDR2: SEHNR, FQNEAQ (reference sequence). V was trimmed by 1 base and J by 7 bases, leaving 14 bases between them.

The DNA of the CDR3 is TGCAGCGTTGAGGGAAGGGGCATGTACAATGAGCAGTTCTTC. Protein product: CSVEGRGMYNEQFF. The chain combines TRBV29-1 with TRBJ2-1, with D perhaps matching TRBD1 (5 bases). The CDR3 is made up of 14 amino acids. Germline CDR1 reads SQVTM; CDR2 reads ANQGSEA. The ends were cut back, 3 bases at V and 4 bases at J, with 13 bases in the middle.

This clone was found a few times. V gene TRBV28 combines with J gene TRBJ1-6, with D possibly being TRBD1 (6 bases). V gave up 4 bases and J gave up 6 bases, with 10 bases separating them. Germline V gene data show CDR1 as MDHEN and CDR2 as SYDVKM. CDR3 size: 14 residues. The CDR3 region is CASSSLDSNSPLHF. The CDR3 coding sequence is TGTGCCAGCAGTTCCCTGGACAGTAATTCACCCCTCCACTTT.

The chain is built from TRBV15 and TRBJ2-1; D remains unclear. The germline CDR1 and CDR2 sequences are LNHNV and YYDKDF (reference sequence). There are 13 residues in the CDR3. Trimming left V 3 bases short and J 6 bases short, with 9 bases between. CDR3 residues: CATSRATPNEQFF. CDR3 DNA sequence: TGTGCCACCAGCAGGGCTACTCCCAATGAGCAGTTCTTC.

This chain connects TRBV12-5 to TRBJ1-2; 7 bases are shared with TRBD1. The ends lost 4 bases at V and 4 bases at J; junction bases unmatched: 6. CDR3 size: 14 residues. Germline lookup yields CDR1 LGHNT and CDR2 FRNRAP. The CDR3 here is CASGWGGTVYGYTF. As DNA, the CDR3 is TGTGCTAGTGGTTGGGGTGGGACAGTCTATGGCTACACCTTC.

V gene TRBV19 combines with J gene TRBJ1-4; 7 bases align to TRBD1. V lost 4 bases, J lost 8 bases, and 7 bases stayed unmatched. CDR3 length equals 14 residues. The germline V gene encodes CDR1 LNHDA and CDR2 SQIVND (reference sequence). The CDR3 coding sequence is TGTGCCAGTAGTACCGGGACAGCGGTGGAAAAACTGTTTTTT. Translation: CASSTGTAVEKLFF. The variable domain in full, with the rest retrieved from reference TRBV19 and TRBJ1-4, is DGGITQSPKYLFRKEGQNVTLSCEQNLNHDAMYWYRQDPGQGLRLIYYSQIVNDFQKGDIAEGYSVSREKKESFPLTVTSAQKNPTAFYLCASSTGTAVEKLFFGSGTQLSVL.

J is TRBJ1-1 and V is TRBV10-2, with D hard to call. Germline values: CDR1 WSHSY, CDR2 SAAADI. CDR3 length: 15 amino acids. V dropped 2 bases and J dropped 0 bases, with 10 bases sitting between them. CDR3 nucleotides: TGCGCCAGCAGTGAGAAACGGGTAATGAACACTGAAGCTTTCTTT. Its translation is CASSEKRVMNTEAFF.

This chain links TRBV11-2 with TRBJ1-3, with D possibly TRBD1 on 5 matching bases. V shed 2 bases and J shed 0 bases, with 17 bases lying between them. Germline V CDR1 and CDR2: SGHAT, FQNNGV. CDR3 length: 18 residues. CDR3 in DNA: TGTGCCAGCAGCTTACCTTTCGGGGCAGTGAGCTCTGGAAACACCATATATTTT. Translation: CASSLPFGAVSSGNTIYF.

The rearrangement joins TRBV7-8 to TRBJ2-7; the D is unclear. Trimming left V 5 bases short and J 5 bases short, with 10 bases between. Germline CDR1 reads SGHVS; CDR2 reads FQNEAQ. This CDR3 contains 12 residues. The CDR3 DNA sequence: TGTGCCAGCAGCCCCGGGCCGAACGAGCAGTACTTC. Its protein product is CASSPGPNEQYF.

This clone was recorded once. This sequence joins TRBV11-2 and TRBJ2-1; TRBD2 matches at 7 bases. Trimming cost V 3 bases and J 7 bases; bases outside gene matches: 9. Germline V CDR1 and CDR2: SGHAT, FQNNGV. The CDR3 has 15 amino acids. The CDR3 loop reads CASSLSTSVQNEQFF. Here the CDR3 DNA reads TGTGCCAGCAGCTTGAGTACTAGCGTACAGAATGAGCAGTTCTTC.

As to this clone: The identical CDR3 is also encoded by other nucleotide sequences in the sample. V gene TRBV7-3 combines with J gene TRBJ2-5; D possibly corresponds to TRBD1 (6 bases). Germline V gives CDR1 SGHTA, CDR2 FQGTGA. This CDR3 has 15 amino acids. Trimming left V 2 bases short and J 2 bases short, with 12 bases between. In DNA, the CDR3 is TGTGCCAGCAGCTTAGGGGGCGGCGGACAAGAGACCCAGTACTTC. Protein: CASSLGGGGQETQYF. The variable domain in full, completed from reference TRBV7-3 and TRBJ2-5, reads GAGVSQTPSNKVTEKGKYVELRCDPISGHTALYWYRQSLGQGPEFLIYFQGTGAADDSGLPNDRFFAVRPEGSVSTLKIQRTERGDSAVYLCASSLGGGGQETQYFGPGTRLLVL.

V usage is TRBV7-9 and J usage is TRBJ2-5; 9 nucleotides match TRBD1. J lost 4 bases, V lost 5 bases, and 5 bases had no gene match. CDR3 size: 14 residues. Per germline, CDR1 SEHNR and CDR2 FQNEAQ (reference sequence). CDR3 in amino acids: CASSMGQGLETQYF. CDR3 DNA sequence: TGTGCCAGCAGCATGGGACAGGGACTAGAGACCCAGTACTTC.

J is TRBJ1-2 and V is TRBV5-4; 8 bases are shared with TRBD1. After removal of 6 bases from V and 7 bases from J, the junction contained 5 bases not matched to a gene. This CDR3 comprises 12 residues. Germline V gene lookup returns CDR1 SGHNT and CDR2 YYREEE (reference sequence). The CDR3 nucleotides read TGTGCCAGCACCACAGGGGGTGGTGGCTACACCTTC. Residues: CASTTGGGGYTF. Based on the CDR3 plus reference TRBV5-4 and TRBJ1-2, the full variable domain is ETGVTQSPTHLIKTRGQQVTLRCSSQSGHNTVSWYQQALGQGPQFIFQYYREEENGRGNFPPRFSGLQFPNYSSELNVNALELDDSALYLCASTTGGGGYTFGSGTRLTVV.

In nucleotides, the CDR3 is TGTGCCAGCAGCTTGAGCTCCTACAATGAGCAGTTCTTC. Protein product: CASSLSSYNEQFF. The V gene is TRBV5-4, the J gene TRBJ2-1; unclear D gene. V shed 1 base and J shed 0 bases, with 2 bases lying between them. This CDR3 region has 13 residues. Per germline, CDR1 SGHNT and CDR2 YYREEE (reference sequence).

To note about this clone: Different DNA sequences within this sample yield the same CDR3. The J gene is TRBJ1-1, the V gene TRBV28, with D possibly TRBD1 on 6 matching bases. CDR3 length equals 14 residues. Trimming left V 3 bases short and J 1 base short, with 9 bases between. Germline CDR1 MDHEN, CDR2 SYDVKM. CDR3 sequence: CASSFPGANTEAFF. The CDR3 DNA follows: TGTGCCAGCAGTTTCCCAGGGGCGAACACTGAAGCTTTCTTT.

This rearrangement joins TRBV7-8 to TRBJ2-1, with a possible D match to TRBD2 (6 bases). The CDR3 covers 16 residues. Germline values: CDR1 SGHVS, CDR2 FQNEAQ. Trimming cost V 4 bases and J 6 bases, with 19 bases left between them. The CDR3 DNA sequence: TGTGCCAGCAGCTCTAACACCCGGGACTTTGGCAATGAGCAGTTCTTC. Translation: CASSSNTRDFGNEQFF.

This CDR3 is CASSQDWQGLGETQYF. CDR3 bases: TGCGCCAGCAGCCAAGATTGGCAGGGTTTAGGGGAGACCCAGTACTTC. V and J are TRBV4-3 and TRBJ2-5; tentative D call: TRBD1 (5 bases). V shed 0 bases and J shed 5 bases, with 16 bases lying between them. This CDR3 has 16 amino acids. From germline, CDR1 is LGHNA and CDR2 YSLEER.

The V gene is TRBV30, the J gene TRBJ2-7; D gene unclear. V dropped 7 bases and J dropped 6 bases, with 13 bases sitting between them. The germline V gene encodes CDR1 GTSNPN and CDR2 SVGIG (reference sequence). The CDR3 spans 11 residues. Here the CDR3 DNA reads TGTGCCTATGGAACGGTGGTCGAGCAGTACTTC. As protein: CAYGTVVEQYF. The full variable domain, completed using reference TRBV30 and TRBJ2-7, is SQTIHQWPATLVQPVGSPLSLECTVEGTSNPNLYWYRQAAGRGLQLLFYSVGIGQISSEVPQNLSASRPQDRQFILSSKKLLLSDSGFYLCAYGTVVEQYFGPGTRLTVT.

The chain uses TRBV5-1 and TRBJ2-2, with TRBD2 identical over 7 bases. CDR1 is SGHRS and CDR2 is YFSETQ in the germline V gene. With V trimmed by 2 bases and J by 6 bases, 16 bases remained unmatched. This CDR3 is built from 18 residues. The chain's CDR3 is CASSFREALKIGAGELFF. The CDR3, as DNA: TGCGCCAGCAGCTTCCGGGAGGCGTTAAAGATCGGCGCCGGGGAGCTGTTTTTT.

CDR3 sequence (DNA): TGTGCCAGCAGCTTAGGGGGCGCAGGGGGCCTTCAAGAGACCCAGTACTTC. As protein: CASSLGGAGGLQETQYF. The genes are TRBV7-6 and TRBJ2-5; 8 bases are shared with TRBD1. This CDR3 has 17 residues. With 1 base clipped from V and 2 bases from J, the junction kept 9 bases outside the gene matches. The germline V gene encodes CDR1 SGHVS and CDR2 FNYEAQ.

Of note for this clone: The identical CDR3 is also encoded by other nucleotide sequences in the sample. The chain is built from TRBV5-1 and TRBJ2-7, with 11 bases that match TRBD2. The CDR3 covers 15 residues. CDR1 and CDR2 from the germline V gene are SGHRS and YFSETQ. After removal of 2 bases from V and 4 bases from J, the junction contained 5 bases not matched to a gene. The CDR3 is CASSLGLAGGYEQYF. CDR3 coding DNA: TGCGCCAGCAGCTTAGGACTAGCGGGTGGGTACGAGCAGTACTTC.

The chain combines TRBV7-9 with TRBJ2-7; D ambiguous. The CDR3 length is 14 residues. V gave up 3 bases and J gave up 2 bases, with 11 bases separating them. The V gene's germline CDR1 is SEHNR and CDR2 FQNEAQ (reference sequence). The CDR3 is CASSLGSLTYEQYF. For the CDR3, the DNA is TGTGCCAGCAGCTTGGGCAGCCTAACCTACGAGCAGTACTTC.